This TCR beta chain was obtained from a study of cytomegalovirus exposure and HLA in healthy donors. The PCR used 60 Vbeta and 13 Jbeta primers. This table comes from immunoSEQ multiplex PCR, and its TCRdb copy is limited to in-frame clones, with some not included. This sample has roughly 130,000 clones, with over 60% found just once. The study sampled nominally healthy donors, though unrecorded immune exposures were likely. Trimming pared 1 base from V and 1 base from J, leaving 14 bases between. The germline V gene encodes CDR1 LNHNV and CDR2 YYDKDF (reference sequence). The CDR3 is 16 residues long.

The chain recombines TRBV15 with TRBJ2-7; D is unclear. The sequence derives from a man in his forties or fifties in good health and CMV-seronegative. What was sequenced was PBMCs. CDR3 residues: CATSRGVKLTSYEQYF. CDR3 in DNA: TGTGCCACCAGCAGAGGGGTTAAACTGACTTCCTACGAGCAGTACTTC.